This passage covers 14 T cell receptor beta chains from one sample sequenced in a study of regulatory T cells in long-lasting Graves disease. Construction of TCR beta libraries relied on iRepertoire HTBI primers and on Arm-PCR targeting CDR3 regions. TCRdb itself ran the multiplex PCR reads through MiXCR, one entry per CDR3 protein. The sample records about 200,000 distinct CDR3 sequences, roughly 20% being singletons. Specified time point: newly diagnosed GD, antithyroid drugs for less than 3 months. From RNA extracted from PBMCs, the TCR library was made. This sample also appeared in a second study, on T cells in Graves' hyperthyroidism and ophthalmopathy.

Sequenced material: peripheral blood mononuclear cells (PBMCs), taken at new diagnosis, from a patient treated with antithyroid drugs. The receptors shown here come from a woman in her twenties or thirties with Graves disease.

This clonotype was counted ten times or more. The chain carries TRBV7-2 and TRBJ2-3, with D possibly TRBD1 on 5 matching bases. The CDR3 totals 15 residues. The germline CDR1 and CDR2 sequences are SGHTA and FQGNSA. V was cut by 4 bases and J by 0 bases, with 11 bases left in between. This CDR3 reads CASSSDSSSTDTQYF. The CDR3 coding sequence is TGTGCCAGCAGCTCAGACAGTTCTAGCACAGATACGCAGTATTTT.

This clonotype was found many times. The rearrangement uses TRBV2 and TRBJ1-2; D call uncertain. V was trimmed by 6 bases and J by 0 bases, leaving 8 bases between them. This CDR3 has 13 amino acids. CDR1 is SNHLY, CDR2 FYNNEI, per germline. The CDR3 sequence is CASRQATNYGYTF. In nucleotides, the CDR3 is TGTGCCAGCAGGCAGGCGACTAACTATGGCTACACCTTC.

This clonotype occurred many times. CDR3 sequence reads: CASSWREKGNEQFF. CDR3 DNA: TGCGCCAGCAGCTGGCGGGAAAAGGGCAATGAGCAGTTCTTC. This sequence joins TRBV4-1 and TRBJ2-1; tentative D call: TRBD2 (6 bases). The ends were cut back, 5 bases at V and 6 bases at J, with 14 bases in the middle. The CDR3 consists of 14 residues. Per the germline V gene, CDR1 is MGHRA and CDR2 is YSYEKL.

In its sample, this clonotype was seen many times. This CDR3 is CASSSISGRFSYEQYF. CDR3 nucleotides: TGTGCCAGCAGTTCAATTAGCGGGAGGTTCTCCTACGAGCAGTACTTC. The V and J genes are TRBV28 and TRBJ2-7; 10 positions match TRBD2. J was trimmed by 0 bases and V by 4 bases; bases with no gene match: 6. CDR1 MDHEN and CDR2 SYDVKM come from the germline V gene. The CDR3 runs 16 residues.

By share, this clonotype ranks as medium-sized (0.01 to 0.1%). The CDR3 is CASSEAKWLAGYNEQFF. The CDR3 nucleotides are TGTGCCAGCAGTGAAGCGAAGTGGCTAGCGGGTTACAATGAGCAGTTCTTC. The chain carries TRBV2 and TRBJ2-1; 8 nucleotides line up with TRBD2. V trimming: 0 bases; J trimming: 4 bases; junction bases outside the gene matches: 8. This CDR3 is built from 17 residues. The V gene's germline CDR1 is SNHLY and CDR2 FYNNEI.

This clonotype showed up just a few times. The CDR3 carries no conserved terminal phenylalanine or tryptophan, so it likely arises from a read error. J is TRBJ1-6 and V is TRBV28; D remains ambiguous. The V gene's germline CDR1 is MDHEN and CDR2 SYDVKM. Trimming took 6 bases from V and 12 from J, leaving 15 bases between them. This CDR3 spans 13 amino acids. CDR3 protein: CASRTRPFEPLHS. In DNA form, the CDR3 reads TGTGCCAGCAGAACCCGGCCCTTTGAACCCCTCCACTCT.

This clonotype was counted once. The chain links TRBV11-2 to TRBJ2-1; TRBD2 matches at 13 bases. The CDR3 contains 14 residues. Germline V gives CDR1 SGHAT, CDR2 FQNNGV. The J segment lost 12 bases and the V segment lost 7 bases, leaving 9 bases of the junction unmatched. For the CDR3, the DNA is TGTGCCAGCAAGGGACTAGCGGGGCCGGGGGGGCAGTTCTTC. Its protein product is CASKGLAGPGGQFF.

This clonotype was detected only a few times. The junction departs from germline at one end; a sequencing error may be responsible. CDR3 sequence: CASSLTDTGELFF. The CDR3 coding sequence is TGCGCCAGCAGCTTGACGGACACCGGGGAGCTGTTTTTT. The V and J genes are TRBV11-1 and TRBJ2-2; D call uncertain. This CDR3 spans 13 amino acids. Germline-derived CDR1 and CDR2 are SGHAT and FQDESV (reference sequence).

This clonotype was detected many times. The genes are TRBV29-1 and TRBJ1-2; TRBD1 might be the D (6 bases). The CDR3 contains 13 residues. The ends were cut back, 4 bases at V and 7 bases at J, with 16 bases in the middle. Per germline, CDR1 SQVTM and CDR2 ANQGSEA. The CDR3, as DNA: TGCAGCGTTGTTCGGGGGGGCAGTGGTGGCTACACCTTC. Protein sequence: CSVVRGGSGGYTF.

Only a few counts were recorded for this clonotype. A much larger clone differs by one base, so this may be a read error. The V gene is TRBV6-2 or TRBV6-3, the J gene TRBJ1-5; D is ambiguous. The CDR3 loop spans 13 amino acids. The V end lost 6 bases, the J end lost 7 bases, and 13 bases lay between the germline ends. Germline V gene lookup returns CDR1 MNHEY and CDR2 SVGEGT. CDR3 residues: CASREHGWQPQHF. The CDR3 DNA is TGTGCCAGCAGAGAACATGGATGGCAGCCCCAGCATTTT.

This clonotype came up many times. This rearrangement joins TRBV11-2 to TRBJ2-3, with a possible D match to TRBD2 (5 bases). Trimming removed 5 bases at V and 5 bases at J, with 17 bases between. Germline CDR1 and CDR2: SGHAT and FQNNGV. The CDR3 totals 15 residues. CDR3 sequence: CASSQPLLAKDTQYF. In DNA form, the CDR3 reads TGTGCCAGCAGCCAACCTCTTCTAGCAAAAGATACGCAGTATTTT.

Written as DNA, the CDR3 is TGTGCCAGCAGCCAAGGGCTAGCGGGGGAAGATTACACAGATACGCAGTATTTT. This encodes CASSQGLAGEDYTDTQYF. This chain links TRBV3-1 with TRBJ2-3; 10 bases align to TRBD2. Germline V gene sequence: CDR1 LGHDT, CDR2 YNNKEL (reference sequence). This CDR3 contains 18 residues. Trimming cost V 1 base and J 2 bases; bases outside gene matches: 9.

This clonotype has a count of ten or more. The CDR3 loop reads CASRDRVDGYTF. The CDR3 DNA reads as TGTGCCAGCAGGGATCGGGTGGATGGCTACACCTTC. The rearrangement links TRBV6-1 to TRBJ1-2; D gene uncertain. The germline V gene encodes CDR1 MNHNS and CDR2 SASEGT. V gave up 6 bases and J gave up 6 bases, with 11 bases separating them. The CDR3 extends over 12 amino acids.

This clonotype was seen many times. The chain joins TRBV7-3 to TRBJ2-3; the match to TRBD1 covers 11 bases. CDR3 size: 18 residues. The ends lost 1 base at V and 3 bases at J; junction bases unmatched: 9. From germline, CDR1 is SGHTA and CDR2 FQGTGA. This CDR3 is CASSLKGPGQGVTDTQYF. The CDR3 DNA is TGTGCCAGCAGCTTAAAAGGGCCGGGACAGGGGGTTACAGATACGCAGTATTTT. Full variable domain (missing parts from reference TRBV7-3 and TRBJ2-3): GAGVSQTPSNKVTEKGKYVELRCDPISGHTALYWYRQSLGQGPEFLIYFQGTGAADDSGLPNDRFFAVRPEGSVSTLKIQRTERGDSAVYLCASSLKGPGQGVTDTQYFGPGTRLTVL.